This TCR beta chain is drawn from a study of blood T cells in healthy people across ages (dated by TCRdb to 2013 to 2016). Broadly, across the study: Template switching captured roughly one uniquely barcoded TCR beta cDNA molecule per two T cells in model experiments. To track age-related changes in TCR beta repertoire diversity, the study relied on deep sequencing normalized with unique cDNA molecular identifiers. Donors were grouped into four age groups: young (average about 15 years), middle-aged (under 40), aged (roughly 62) and long-lived (approximately 78). To avoid experimental bias, donors of different ages were spread randomly across the sequencing lanes. For two donors (one aged 18 to 29 and one aged 80 or older), the study analyzed two additional independent replicas of 1 million unique cDNA reads from the same blood draw.

The library came from 5' RACE. Reads for this sample came from an Illumina HiSeq 2500. A second PCR of roughly 6 to 11 cycles was run with a J-beta primer mix and a sample-barcoded 5' primer. A unique molecular identifier was introduced onto each TCR beta cDNA molecule by a template-switch 5' adaptor carrying 12 random nucleotides. At least 2.5 million CDR3-containing paired-end reads were obtained from each sample. The Mint cDNA synthesis kit, primed by a TRBC-specific oligonucleotide, was used to synthesize first-strand cDNA from all RNA. After uracil-DNA glycosylase treatment, a first 18-cycle PCR used universal primers M1SS and BC2_uni_R on all cDNA. The authors processed their data as follows. For normalization, 1 million high-quality reads were randomly selected from each sample, with every read carrying a distinct molecular identifier. Reads with shared molecular identifiers were discarded instead of being binned into consensus sequences. MiTCR, with a Q25 quality threshold and the strictest error-elimination algorithm, was used for CDR3 identification, clonotype clustering and error correction. A nonparametric unseen species model with Euler transformation was used to estimate lower-bound total TCR beta diversity. The public reads were reprocessed in TCRdb via fastp at Q25 and MiXCR, keeping in-frame beta chains. Records with the same CDR3 protein are collapsed into one entry carrying the most frequent genes and DNA. In this record, the V and J calls reflect TCRdb's handling and not the investigators' own analysis. The sample table shows around 690,000 distinct CDR3 sequences, and 45% to 65% are seen once. The ten most abundant clones make up around 37% of the sample.

A word on this clonotype: The clone's antigen remains unknown. Nothing much larger sits one base from this clone, and base qualities are not available.

The donors were 40 or so Caucasian individuals from Russia, aged about 6 to 100 years, who were systemically healthy. Ten milliliters of peripheral blood were drawn from each donor into EDTA-treated Vacutainer tubes. Ficoll-Paque density-gradient centrifugation was used to isolate PBMCs, with at least 6.5 million per sample. Total RNA, at least 6 micrograms per sample, was extracted from PBMCs with Trizol reagent. For every donor, an aliquot of PBMCs went through flow cytometry to measure the percentages of naive CD45RAhigh/CD27high T cells. Study-wide conclusions, independent of this receptor: The long-lived group showed more naive CD4+ T cells, fewer expanded clones and increased TCR diversity than the aged group, suggesting age selection. Because the CMV infection status of the donors was unknown, age-related changes in expanded clonotypes may potentially have been confounded. Because profiling used bulk unsorted PBMCs, naive and antigen-experienced compartments could not be compared conclusively. Total diversity estimates from one million sequenced T cells were considered lower bounds and underestimates. As age increased, observed TCR beta diversity per million T cells dropped in a roughly linear way, and a significant reduction was already evident by age 40. A strong correlation was found between observed TCR beta diversity and the percentage of naive T cells measured by flow cytometry.

From the cysteine up to the phenylalanine, the CDR3 has a length of 14 residues. Left in the record is the CDR3 DNA by itself, 42 bases read in frame from the first base. V is shortened by 2 bases, J by 0 bases, and the region joining them spans 7 bases. CDR1 and CDR2 (ENHRY, SYGVKD) derive from the germline V gene. The origin of this receptor is a man aged 55 to 70 in good health. The rearrangement joined TRBV10-3 to TRBJ2-5; the D gene identity is not certain. Input material: blood. The DNA is TGTGCCATCAGTGAGGGGCAGAACCAAGAGACCCAGTACTTC. The encoded protein is CAISEGQNQETQYF.